The T cell receptor beta chain described here comes from a study of T cells in Graves' hyperthyroidism and ophthalmopathy. TCR beta CDR3 sequences were amplified from RNA transcripts. Using the HTBI primer set, a first-round RT-PCR was run on the TCR CDR3. TCRdb re-analysed the multiplex PCR reads in MiXCR, keeping a single row per CDR3 protein. The profile shows about 640,000 distinct CDR3 sequences, about 20% of them singletons. Clinicians diagnosed patients from clinical symptoms, serum thyroxine and TRAb, thyroid ultrasound and orbital computed tomography. This clonotype was picked up a small number of times. The CDR3 runs 16 residues. The ends lost 3 bases at V and 4 bases at J; junction bases unmatched: 9. Germline CDR1 reads SEHNR; CDR2 reads FQNEAQ (reference sequence).

The TCR was taken from a man aged 25-40 years with Graves' ophthalmopathy. The chain uses TRBV7-9 and TRBJ2-1; 7 nucleotides agree with TRBD2. Sequencing was done on a sample of blood. CDR3 residues: CASSLRRERGYNEQFF. DNA of the CDR3: TGTGCCAGCAGCTTGCGGCGGGAGCGGGGATACAATGAGCAGTTCTTC.